Many counts were recorded for the clone carrying this TCR beta chain. Its specificity is not known. This specimen belongs to a study of blood T cells in healthy people across ages. Study observations and caveats: Age advanced and TCR beta diversity per million T cells fell, roughly linearly.

Total RNA extraction produced at least 5 micrograms (per sample) for the study. Trimming cost V 5 bases and J 10 bases, with 16 bases left between them. Germline assignment: CDR1 MNHEY and CDR2 SVGAGI. There are 13 residues in the CDR3. A second PCR, run for about 7 to 11 cycles, used a sample-barcoded 5' primer plus a J-beta primer mix. Tagging of each cDNA molecule was performed by a template-switch adaptor with 12 random nucleotides. MiXCR, run by TCRdb on the 5' RACE reads, gives a single entry per CDR3 protein. This table holds some 640,000 distinct CDR3 sequences, about 30% found once. The gene calls are TRBV6-5 and TRBJ2-3; D is undetermined. The sample was blood. This TCR was sampled from a woman aged 80 or over in good health. The chain's CDR3 is CASSLGRPDPQYF. The CDR3 DNA reads TGTGCCAGCAGTCTTGGTAGGCCAGACCCGCAGTATTTT.